A selection of T cell receptor beta chains follows, all from one sample in a study of radiation and T cells in renal cell carcinoma. The data were produced by immunoSEQ multiplex PCR, yet TCRdb's version contains in-frame clones alone and is incomplete. The sample comprises some 43,000 clones, around four fifths of which are singletons, and about 26% rests with the top ten. Sequencing was performed on blood, taken from a patient whose treatment included radiotherapy and nephrectomy. The receptors shown here come from a woman in her seventies with renal cell carcinoma. Both conserved end residues are part of each CDR3. The order of the fields is V gene, clone size, J gene, D gene, CDR3 protein, CDR3 DNA. The D gene is left open where the match is weak. Rows may omit the clone size; those that give it use once, few, many or a size class.

TRBV18	.	TRBJ1-5	.	CASSPPEAALSNQPQHF	TGTGCCAGCTCACCACCTGAGGCGGCGCTTAGCAATCAGCCCCAGCATTTT
TRBV9	.	TRBJ2-1	.	CASSEDLSSYNEQFF	TGTGCCAGCAGCGAAGACTTAAGCTCCTACAATGAGCAGTTCTTC
TRBV6-5	.	TRBJ1-1	.	CASRHPRGTEAFF	TGTGCCAGCAGGCACCCGAGGGGGACTGAAGCTTTCTTT
TRBV6-1	.	TRBJ1-2	TRBD1	CASITDRAAYGYTF	TGTGCCAGCATTACGGACAGGGCCGCCTATGGCTACACCTTC
TRBV6-5	.	TRBJ2-7	TRBD2	CASSRLAGEGEQYF	TGTGCCAGCAGCCGACTAGCGGGAGAGGGCGAGCAGTACTTC
TRBV10-3	.	TRBJ2-2	TRBD1	CAISAGTGYTGELFF	TGTGCCATCAGTGCAGGGACAGGGTACACCGGGGAGCTGTTTTTT
TRBV19	.	TRBJ1-6	.	CASSILANRHLSPLHF	TGTGCCAGTAGTATATTGGCCAACCGGCATCTGTCACCCCTCCACTTT
TRBV6-6	.	TRBJ1-1	.	CATVFGLSRNTEAFF	TGTGCCACCGTTTTTGGACTGTCGAGAAACACTGAAGCTTTCTTT
TRBV5-1	.	TRBJ2-2	TRBD2	CASSLPRAGPGGPGELFF	TGCGCCAGCAGCCTCCCGAGGGCGGGTCCGGGGGGACCCGGGGAGCTGTTTTTT
TRBV6-6	few	TRBJ2-6	.	CASRSISGANVLTF	TGTGCCAGCAGATCGATCTCTGGGGCCAACGTCCTGACTTTC
TRBV19	.	TRBJ2-7	TRBD1	CASSIGTGVTYF	TGTGCCAGTAGTATAGGGACAGGCGTGACGTACTTC
TRBV7-6	.	TRBJ2-5	.	CASSIGREETQYF	TGTGCCAGCAGTATTGGGAGAGAAGAGACCCAGTACTTC
TRBV19	.	TRBJ1-5	.	CASSTSLQPQHF	TGTGCCAGTAGCACCTCCCTGCAGCCCCAGCATTTT
TRBV13	.	TRBJ2-1	TRBD1	CASSDRGEQFF	TGTGCCAGCAGCGACAGGGGTGAGCAGTTCTTC
TRBV19	.	TRBJ2-3	TRBD2	CASSLAGGITDTQYF	TGTGCCAGCTCGCTAGCGGGGGGCATCACAGATACGCAGTATTTT
TRBV5-3	.	TRBJ2-1	.	CARSLGSGLPFYNEQFF	TGTGCCAGAAGCCTGGGGTCGGGACTGCCTTTTTACAATGAGCAGTTCTTC
TRBV6-5	.	TRBJ2-1	.	CASSYSRDNEQFF	TGTGCCAGCAGTTACTCTAGGGACAATGAGCAGTTCTTC
TRBV4-1	.	TRBJ1-2	TRBD1	CASSTSHGQGNGYTF	TGCGCCAGCAGCACTTCCCACGGACAGGGAAATGGCTACACCTTC
TRBV2	.	TRBJ2-7	.	CASRLGGISFEQYF	TGTGCCAGCAGGCTGGGCGGTATCAGTTTCGAGCAGTACTTC
TRBV5-5	few	TRBJ1-1	TRBD1	CASREPGQGAGNTEAFF	TGTGCCAGCAGAGAGCCGGGACAGGGGGCAGGAAACACTGAAGCTTTCTTT
TRBV6-4	.	TRBJ2-1	TRBD2	CASSEQSGRFYNEQFF	TGTGCCAGCAGTGAGCAAAGCGGGAGGTTCTACAATGAGCAGTTCTTC
TRBV7-9	.	TRBJ2-7	TRBD1	CASSSWTGSSYEQYF	TGTGCCAGCAGTTCGTGGACAGGGAGCTCCTACGAGCAGTACTTC
TRBV6-6	.	TRBJ2-1	TRBD1	CASSRDRYNEQFF	TGTGCCAGCAGCCGGGACAGGTACAATGAGCAGTTCTTC
TRBV5-5	.	TRBJ1-1	TRBD1	CASSQEGQGARSEAFF	TGTGCCAGCAGCCAAGAGGGACAGGGGGCGAGAAGTGAAGCTTTCTTT
TRBV5-6	once	TRBJ2-7	TRBD1	CASSLEVTGSPYEQYF	TGTGCCAGCAGCTTGGAGGTGACAGGGTCCCCCTACGAGCAGTACTTC
TRBV10-3	.	TRBJ2-5	TRBD2	CAIDPRGLAGSGQETQYF	TGTGCCATCGACCCACGTGGACTAGCGGGATCGGGTCAAGAGACCCAGTACTTC
TRBV9	.	TRBJ2-7	TRBD1	CASSVDAGQGSYEQYF	TGTGCCAGCAGCGTAGACGCGGGACAGGGATCGTACGAGCAGTACTTC
TRBV27	.	TRBJ1-4	.	CASSLAPTATNEKLFF	TGTGCCAGCAGTTTGGCCCCCACAGCAACTAATGAAAAACTGTTTTTT
TRBV7-2	.	TRBJ2-7	.	CASSRATGLASYEQYF	TGTGCCAGCAGCCGGGCCACGGGACTCGCCTCCTACGAGCAGTACTTC
TRBV6-1	.	TRBJ2-3	.	CASSPGHSTDTQYF	TGTGCCAGCAGTCCGGGACACAGCACAGATACGCAGTATTTT
TRBV4-1	few	TRBJ2-7	TRBD1	CASSQEGAGQGHFSYEQYF	TGCGCCAGCAGCCAAGAGGGGGCAGGACAGGGCCATTTCTCCTACGAGCAGTACTTC
TRBV6-5	.	TRBJ2-7	.	CASSFNELGIYEQYF	TGTGCCAGCAGTTTCAACGAGCTGGGGATTTACGAGCAGTACTTC
TRBV10-1	.	TRBJ2-2	.	CASSDGYAGITGELFF	TGCGCCAGCAGTGACGGTTATGCAGGGATCACCGGGGAGCTGTTTTTT
TRBV7-9	.	TRBJ2-7	.	CASSRSERAHEQYF	TGTGCCAGCAGCCGGTCGGAAAGGGCCCACGAGCAGTACTTC
TRBV25-1	few	TRBJ2-7	.	CASSEREAFNF	TGTGCCAGCAGTGAACGTGAGGCGTTTAATTTC
TRBV18	.	TRBJ2-7	TRBD1	CASSPRAPGQGAIEQYF	TGTGCCAGCTCACCACGGGCACCGGGACAGGGGGCAATCGAGCAGTACTTC
TRBV9	once	TRBJ2-5	.	CASSLRTSGVETQYF	TGTGCCAGCAGCCTGCGGACCTCCGGGGTGGAGACCCAGTACTTC
TRBV2	.	TRBJ2-1	.	CASTRRGSSYNEQFF	TGTGCCAGCACCAGGCGGGGCAGCTCCTACAATGAGCAGTTCTTC
TRBV9	.	TRBJ2-1	.	CASSVGYEQFF	TGTGCCAGCAGCGTTGGCTATGAGCAGTTCTTC
TRBV10-1	.	TRBJ2-4	TRBD1	CASSEEGAPGNIQYF	TGCGCCAGCAGTGAGGAGGGGGCGCCGGGAAACATTCAGTACTTC
TRBV7-6	.	TRBJ1-5	.	CASSFLGRSNQPQHF	TGTGCCAGCAGCTTTCTAGGTCGGAGCAATCAGCCCCAGCATTTT
TRBV19	once	TRBJ1-5	.	CASSSNTLSNQPQHF	TGTGCCAGTAGCTCAAACACACTTAGCAATCAGCCCCAGCATTTT
TRBV5-1	.	TRBJ1-2	TRBD1	CASSSRGPNYGYTF	TGCGCCAGCAGCTCAAGGGGGCCCAACTATGGCTACACCTTC
TRBV4-3	.	TRBJ2-2	TRBD1	CASSLVPGQGNTGELFF	TGCGCCAGCAGCCTCGTGCCGGGACAGGGGAACACCGGGGAGCTGTTTTTT
TRBV7-7	few	TRBJ2-5	.	CASSLNGPSEGETQYF	TGTGCCAGCAGCTTAAATGGTCCTAGCGAGGGAGAGACCCAGTACTTC
TRBV6-1	.	TRBJ1-4	.	CASSVGDEKLFF	TGTGCCAGCAGTGTAGGAGATGAAAAACTGTTTTTT
TRBV6-5	.	TRBJ2-7	.	CASSLGTDAYEQYF	TGTGCCAGCAGTTTAGGAACAGATGCCTACGAGCAGTACTTC
TRBV7-6	.	TRBJ2-3	TRBD1	CASSFGDRVPTDTQYF	TGTGCCAGCAGCTTTGGTGACAGGGTCCCCACAGATACGCAGTATTTT
TRBV5-4	.	TRBJ1-2	.	CASSLVDSHRAGYTF	TGTGCCAGCAGCTTGGTCGACAGCCATAGGGCTGGCTACACCTTC
TRBV9	few	TRBJ2-1	TRBD2	CASSAYSGGYEQFF	TGTGCCAGCAGCGCCTATAGCGGGGGGTATGAGCAGTTCTTC
TRBV6-5	once	TRBJ2-7	.	CASSRSFGEQYF	TGTGCCAGCAGTCGTAGTTTTGGCGAGCAGTACTTC
TRBV30	.	TRBJ2-7	TRBD2	CAWAGLAGLYEQYF	TGTGCCTGGGCGGGACTAGCGGGACTCTACGAGCAGTACTTC
TRBV16	once	TRBJ1-5	.	CASSQLAVRQPQHF	TGTGCCAGCAGCCAACTAGCAGTTCGCCAGCCCCAGCATTTT